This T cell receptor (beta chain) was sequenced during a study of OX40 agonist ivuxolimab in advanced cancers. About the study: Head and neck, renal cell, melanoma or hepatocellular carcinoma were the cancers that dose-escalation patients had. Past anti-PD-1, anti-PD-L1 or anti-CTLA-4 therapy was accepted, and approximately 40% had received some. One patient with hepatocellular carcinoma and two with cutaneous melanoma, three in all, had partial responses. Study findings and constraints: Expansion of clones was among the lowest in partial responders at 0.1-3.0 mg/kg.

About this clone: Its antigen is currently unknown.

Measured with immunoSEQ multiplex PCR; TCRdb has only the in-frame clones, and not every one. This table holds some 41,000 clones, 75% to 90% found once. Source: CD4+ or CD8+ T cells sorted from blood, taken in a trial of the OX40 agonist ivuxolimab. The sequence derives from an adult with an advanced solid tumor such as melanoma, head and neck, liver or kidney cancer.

The CDR3 sequence: CASSGRTGIRSYEQYF. The CDR3 DNA sequence: TGTGCCAGCAGTGGGAGGACAGGGATAAGATCCTACGAGCAGTACTTC. The J gene is TRBJ2-7, the V gene TRBV6-1, with TRBD1 identical over 8 bases. Germline V gene data show CDR1 as MNHNS and CDR2 as SASEGT. Trimming at V came to 4 bases and at J to 1 base, leaving 9 bases not matched to a gene. The CDR3 has 16 amino acids.